This T cell receptor beta chain was profiled in a study of T-cell reconstitution after alpha-beta-depleted transplantation in children. The table lists this clonotype with a few counts. Trimming cost V 7 bases and J 4 bases, with 14 bases left between them. This CDR3 contains 14 residues. Germline CDR1 SGHRS, CDR2 YFSETQ. Unique molecular identifiers were used in preparing the TCRbeta library. TCRdb itself ran the PCR reads through MiXCR, one entry per CDR3 protein. The sample yields 500,000 or so distinct CDR3 sequences, less than 35% seen once. The chain employs TRBV5-1 and TRBJ1-4; no clear D. This clonotype was obtained from a human donor who donated a stem cell graft to a child with aplastic anemia. Sample: PBMCs from the stem cell graft donor, taken from the stem cell graft. The CDR3 reads CASGPGPRNEKLFF. The CDR3, as DNA: TGCGCCAGCGGGCCGGGTCCTCGTAATGAAAAACTGTTTTTT.